This T cell receptor beta chain was obtained from a study of shared clonotypes between healthy human individuals. Across the study: Three plates each covered CD4 naive and memory; CD8 naive two, CD8 memory one.

An even split of each subset's genomic DNA across several immunoSEQ plates was performed. Data came from immunoSEQ multiplex PCR; TCRdb stores just in-frame clones and leaves some out. This sample yields some 500,000 clones, of which about 96% are seen a single time; approximately 0.067% belongs to the top ten. Concerning this clone: Its specificity is unknown.

Per germline, CDR1 KGHSH and CDR2 LQKENI. The CDR3 extends over 19 amino acids. The trim removed 0 bases at V and 1 base at J, leaving 7 bases unmatched. Study-wide findings and caveats: A generally larger estimated richness was seen in naive subsets than in memory subsets. It was anticipated that sequencing depth would influence how many clonotypes donors shared.

The chain employs TRBV18 and TRBJ2-6; 9 nucleotides line up with TRBD1. The sequence came from a woman aged 25 to 45 in good health. The sample was naive CD4+ T cells sorted from blood. Subset meaning: CD45RA+ positively selected. CDR3 sequence (DNA): TGTGCCAGCTCACCACCGCCGGGACAGGGAGGTTCTGGGGCCAACGTCCTGACTTTC. Translated: CASSPPPGQGGSGANVLTF.